This T cell receptor (beta chain) stems from a study of radiation and T cells in renal cell carcinoma. Libraries were prepared by immunoSEQ multiplex PCR; TCRdb keeps only in-frame clonotypes and omits some of them. This sample yields some 97,000 clones, of which 84% are seen a single time; 6.5% to 8% belongs to the top ten. Comments on this clone: What it binds is unknown.

Study results and limitations: Pretreatment tumor biopsies were lacking, so baseline clonotypes are unknown. In blood, top tumor clones expanded by 2 weeks, shrinking by 4.

The time point denotes: blood 4 weeks post-SBRT, at nephrectomy. Treatment in this sample: 15 Gy SBRT to primary tumor, nephrectomy 4 weeks later. Serial blood draws occurred at baseline and 2 and 4 weeks post-SBRT. The CDR3 extends over 14 amino acids. Trimming at V came to 4 bases and at J to 7 bases, leaving 7 bases not matched to a gene. Germline values: CDR1 SGHVS, CDR2 FNYEAQ. The chain links TRBV7-6 to TRBJ1-5, with 7 nucleotides matching TRBD1. Sequencing was performed on blood, taken from a patient whose treatment included radiotherapy and nephrectomy. This receptor was identified in a man aged 55 to 70 with renal cell carcinoma. Here the CDR3 reads CASSSGGLGQPQHF. In DNA, the CDR3 is TGTGCCAGCAGCTCAGGGGGGCTAGGACAGCCCCAGCATTTT.